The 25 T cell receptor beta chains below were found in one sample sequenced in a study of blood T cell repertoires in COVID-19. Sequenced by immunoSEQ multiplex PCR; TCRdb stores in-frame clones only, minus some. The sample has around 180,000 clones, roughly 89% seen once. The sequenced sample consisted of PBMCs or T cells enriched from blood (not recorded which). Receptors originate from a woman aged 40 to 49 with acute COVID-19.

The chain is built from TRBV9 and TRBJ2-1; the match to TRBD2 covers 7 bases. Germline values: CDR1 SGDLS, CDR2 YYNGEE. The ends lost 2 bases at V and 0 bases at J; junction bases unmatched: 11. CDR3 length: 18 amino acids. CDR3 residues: CASSVTTLRGSSYNEQFF. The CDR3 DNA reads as TGTGCCAGCAGCGTGACTACTTTGCGGGGGAGCTCCTACAATGAGCAGTTCTTC.

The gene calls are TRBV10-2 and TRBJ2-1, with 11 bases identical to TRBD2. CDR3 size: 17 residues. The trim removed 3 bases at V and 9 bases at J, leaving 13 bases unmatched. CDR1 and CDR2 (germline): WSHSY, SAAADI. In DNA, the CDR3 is TGCGCCAGCAGTGACCCCGGGGGGCTAGCGGGAGGTGTTGAGCAGTTCTTC. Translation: CASSDPGGLAGGVEQFF.

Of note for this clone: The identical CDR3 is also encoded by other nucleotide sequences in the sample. DNA for the CDR3: TGCGCCAGCAGCCCTGGACTAGTAAACACCGGGGAGCTGTTTTTT. This sequence encodes CASSPGLVNTGELFF. This rearrangement joins TRBV5-1 to TRBJ2-2, with 7 nucleotides matching TRBD2. The CDR3 covers 15 residues. After removal of 4 bases from V and 2 bases from J, the junction contained 5 bases not matched to a gene. CDR1 SGHRS and CDR2 YFSETQ come from the germline V gene.

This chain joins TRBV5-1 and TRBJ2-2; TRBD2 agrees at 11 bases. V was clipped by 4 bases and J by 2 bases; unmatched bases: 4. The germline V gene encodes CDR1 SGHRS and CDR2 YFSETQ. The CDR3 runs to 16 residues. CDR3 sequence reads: CASSATSGGNTGELFF. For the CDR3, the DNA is TGCGCCAGCAGCGCCACTAGCGGGGGTAACACCGGGGAGCTGTTTTTT.

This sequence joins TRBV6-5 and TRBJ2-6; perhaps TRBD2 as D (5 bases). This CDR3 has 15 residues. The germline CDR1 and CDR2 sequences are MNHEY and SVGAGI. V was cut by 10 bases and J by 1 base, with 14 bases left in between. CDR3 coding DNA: TGTGCCATCTCCCGGGGTGCATCTGGGGCCAACGTCCTGACTTTC. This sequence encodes CAISRGASGANVLTF.

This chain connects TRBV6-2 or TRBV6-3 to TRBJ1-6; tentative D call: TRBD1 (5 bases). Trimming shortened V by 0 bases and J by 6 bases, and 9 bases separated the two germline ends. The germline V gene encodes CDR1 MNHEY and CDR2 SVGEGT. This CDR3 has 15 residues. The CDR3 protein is CASSYSWTSNSPLHF. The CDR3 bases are TGTGCCAGCAGTTACTCGTGGACAAGTAATTCACCCCTCCACTTT.

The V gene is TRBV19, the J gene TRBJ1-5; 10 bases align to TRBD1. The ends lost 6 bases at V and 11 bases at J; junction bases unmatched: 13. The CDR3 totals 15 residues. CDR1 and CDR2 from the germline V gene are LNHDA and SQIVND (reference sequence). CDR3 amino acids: CASRGGTGVQAAQHF. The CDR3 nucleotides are TGTGCCAGTAGGGGGGGGACAGGGGTCCAGGCGGCCCAGCATTTT.

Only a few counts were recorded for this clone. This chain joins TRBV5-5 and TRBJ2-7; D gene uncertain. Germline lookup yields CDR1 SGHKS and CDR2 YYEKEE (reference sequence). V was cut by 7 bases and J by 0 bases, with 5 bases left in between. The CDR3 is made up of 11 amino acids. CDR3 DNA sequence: TGTGCCAGCCAGGACTCCTACGAGCAGTACTTC. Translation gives CASQDSYEQYF.

The CDR3 reads CASSLSGDSYNEQFF. The CDR3 DNA sequence: TGTGCCAGCAGCTTATCGGGAGACTCCTACAATGAGCAGTTCTTC. J is TRBJ2-1 and V is TRBV5-4, with D possibly being TRBD2 (6 bases). CDR1 SGHNT and CDR2 YYREEE come from the germline V gene (reference sequence). Between the trimmed V and J ends, which lost 2 bases and 0 bases, there was a span of 9 bases. The CDR3 length is 15 residues.

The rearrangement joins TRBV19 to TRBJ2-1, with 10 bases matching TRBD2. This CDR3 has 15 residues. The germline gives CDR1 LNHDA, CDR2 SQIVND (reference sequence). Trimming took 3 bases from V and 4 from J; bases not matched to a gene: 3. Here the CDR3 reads CASSMLAGVYNEQFF. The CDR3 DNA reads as TGTGCCAGTAGTATGCTAGCGGGAGTATACAATGAGCAGTTCTTC.

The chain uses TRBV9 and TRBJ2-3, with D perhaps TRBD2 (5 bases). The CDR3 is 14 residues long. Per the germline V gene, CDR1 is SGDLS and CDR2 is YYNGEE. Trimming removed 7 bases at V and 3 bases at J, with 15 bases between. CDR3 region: CASSRDRGTDTQYF. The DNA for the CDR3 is TGTGCCAGCTCTCGGGATCGAGGGACAGATACGCAGTATTTT.

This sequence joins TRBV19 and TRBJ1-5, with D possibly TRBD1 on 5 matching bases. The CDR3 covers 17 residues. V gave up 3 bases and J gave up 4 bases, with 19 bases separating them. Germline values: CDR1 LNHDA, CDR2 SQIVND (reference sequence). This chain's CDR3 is CASSISGGWGGNQPQHF. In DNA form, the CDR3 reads TGTGCCAGTAGTATTTCCGGGGGGTGGGGAGGAAATCAGCCCCAGCATTTT.

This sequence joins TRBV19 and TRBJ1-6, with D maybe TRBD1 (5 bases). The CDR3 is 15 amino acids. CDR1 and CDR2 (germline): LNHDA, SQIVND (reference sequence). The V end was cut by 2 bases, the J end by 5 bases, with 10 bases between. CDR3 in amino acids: CASSIKDTDNSPLHF. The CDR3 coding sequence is TGTGCCAGTAGTATAAAGGACACCGATAATTCACCCCTCCACTTT.

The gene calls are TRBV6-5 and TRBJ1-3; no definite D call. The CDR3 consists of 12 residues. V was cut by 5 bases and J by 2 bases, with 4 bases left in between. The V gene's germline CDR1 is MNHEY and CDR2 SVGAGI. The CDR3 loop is CASSTTGNTIYF. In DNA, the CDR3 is TGTGCCAGCAGTACAACTGGAAACACCATATATTTT.

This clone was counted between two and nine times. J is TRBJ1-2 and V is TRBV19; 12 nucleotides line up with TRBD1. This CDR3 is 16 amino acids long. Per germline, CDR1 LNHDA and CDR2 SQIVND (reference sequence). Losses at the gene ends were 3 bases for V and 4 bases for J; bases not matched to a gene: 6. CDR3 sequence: CASSMPGQGASYGYTF. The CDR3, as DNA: TGTGCCAGTAGTATGCCGGGACAGGGGGCCAGCTATGGCTACACCTTC.

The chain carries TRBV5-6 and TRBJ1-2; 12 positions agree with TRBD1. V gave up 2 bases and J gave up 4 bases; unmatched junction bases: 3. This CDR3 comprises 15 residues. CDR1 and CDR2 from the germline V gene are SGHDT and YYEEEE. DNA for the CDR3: TGTGCCAGCAGCTTCGGGACAGGGGGCTTCTATGGCTACACCTTC. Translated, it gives CASSFGTGGFYGYTF.

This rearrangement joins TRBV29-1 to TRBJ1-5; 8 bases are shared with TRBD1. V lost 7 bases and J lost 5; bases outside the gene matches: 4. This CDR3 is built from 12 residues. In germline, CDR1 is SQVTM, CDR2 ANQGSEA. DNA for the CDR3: TGCAGCGCCGCGACAGGGGATCAGCCCCAGCATTTT. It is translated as CSAATGDQPQHF.

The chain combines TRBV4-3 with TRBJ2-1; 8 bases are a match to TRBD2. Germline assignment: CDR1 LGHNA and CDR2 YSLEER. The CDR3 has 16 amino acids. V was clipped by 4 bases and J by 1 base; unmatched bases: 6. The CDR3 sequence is CASSRESGSSYNEQFF. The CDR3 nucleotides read TGCGCCAGCAGCCGAGAGAGCGGGAGTTCCTACAATGAGCAGTTCTTC.

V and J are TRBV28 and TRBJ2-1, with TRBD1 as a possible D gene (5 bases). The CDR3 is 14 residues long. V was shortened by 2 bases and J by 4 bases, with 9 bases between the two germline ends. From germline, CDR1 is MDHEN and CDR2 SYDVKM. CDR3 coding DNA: TGTGCCAGCAGTTTAAGGCAGGGTTACAATGAGCAGTTCTTC. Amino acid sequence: CASSLRQGYNEQFF.

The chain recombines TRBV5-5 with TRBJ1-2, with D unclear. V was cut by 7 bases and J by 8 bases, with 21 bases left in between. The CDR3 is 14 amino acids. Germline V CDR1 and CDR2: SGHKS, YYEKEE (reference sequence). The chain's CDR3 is CASDSFSRGYGYTF. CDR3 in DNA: TGTGCCAGCGATTCCTTTTCTCGCGGGTACGGCTACACCTTC.

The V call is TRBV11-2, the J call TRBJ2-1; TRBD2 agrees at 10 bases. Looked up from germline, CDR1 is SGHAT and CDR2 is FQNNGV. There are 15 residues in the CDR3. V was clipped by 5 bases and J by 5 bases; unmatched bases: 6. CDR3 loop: CASSRSGGDNNEQFF. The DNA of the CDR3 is TGTGCCAGCAGCCGAAGCGGGGGGGATAACAATGAGCAGTTCTTC.

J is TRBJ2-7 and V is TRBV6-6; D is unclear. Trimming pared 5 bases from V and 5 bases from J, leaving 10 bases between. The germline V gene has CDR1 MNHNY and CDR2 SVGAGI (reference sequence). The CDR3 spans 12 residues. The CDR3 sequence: CASSHMYDEQYF. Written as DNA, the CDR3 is TGTGCCAGCAGTCACATGTACGACGAGCAGTACTTC.

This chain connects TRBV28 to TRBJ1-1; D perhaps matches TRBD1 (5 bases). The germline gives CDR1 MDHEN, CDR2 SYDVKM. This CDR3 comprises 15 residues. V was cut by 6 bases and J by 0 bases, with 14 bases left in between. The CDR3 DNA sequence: TGTGCCAGCAGCCCCGGGGAGGGGTTGAACACTGAAGCTTTCTTT. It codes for CASSPGEGLNTEAFF.

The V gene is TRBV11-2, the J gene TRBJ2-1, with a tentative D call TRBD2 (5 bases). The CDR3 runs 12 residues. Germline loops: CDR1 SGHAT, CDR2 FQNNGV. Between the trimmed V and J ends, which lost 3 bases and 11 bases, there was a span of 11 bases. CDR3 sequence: CASSLAGQKQFF. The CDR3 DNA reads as TGTGCCAGCAGCTTGGCGGGTCAAAAGCAGTTCTTC.

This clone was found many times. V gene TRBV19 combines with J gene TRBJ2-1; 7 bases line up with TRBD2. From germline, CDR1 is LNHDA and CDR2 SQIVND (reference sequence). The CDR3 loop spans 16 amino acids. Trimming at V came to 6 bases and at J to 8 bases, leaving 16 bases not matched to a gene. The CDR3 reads CASSSLAGEVGDEQFF. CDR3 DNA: TGTGCCAGTAGCTCCCTGGCGGGAGAGGTGGGCGATGAGCAGTTCTTC.